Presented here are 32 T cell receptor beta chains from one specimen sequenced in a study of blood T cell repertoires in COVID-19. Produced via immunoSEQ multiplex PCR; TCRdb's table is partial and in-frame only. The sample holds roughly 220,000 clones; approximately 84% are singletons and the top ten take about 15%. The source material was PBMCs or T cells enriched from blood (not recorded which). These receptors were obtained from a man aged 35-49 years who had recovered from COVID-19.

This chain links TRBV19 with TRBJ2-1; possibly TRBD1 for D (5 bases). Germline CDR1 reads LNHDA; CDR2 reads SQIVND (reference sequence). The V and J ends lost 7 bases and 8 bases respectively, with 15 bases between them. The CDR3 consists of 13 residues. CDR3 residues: CASTPTKGYEQFF. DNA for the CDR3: TGTGCCAGTACTCCGACCAAGGGGTATGAGCAGTTCTTC.

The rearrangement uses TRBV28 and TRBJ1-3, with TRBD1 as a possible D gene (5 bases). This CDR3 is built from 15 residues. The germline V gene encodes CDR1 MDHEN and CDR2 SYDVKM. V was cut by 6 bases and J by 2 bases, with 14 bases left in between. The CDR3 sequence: CASRLTGLTGNTIYF. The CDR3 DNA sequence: TGTGCCAGCAGATTAACAGGCTTGACTGGAAACACCATATATTTT.

The CDR3 region has the DNA TGTGCCAGTAGTCACCGGGACAGCATTCTTCAGCAGTACTTC. Its protein product is CASSHRDSILQQYF. This rearrangement joins TRBV19 to TRBJ2-7; 7 bases map to TRBD1. The germline gives CDR1 LNHDA, CDR2 SQIVND (reference sequence). The CDR3 covers 14 residues. V lost 5 bases, J lost 8 bases, and 12 bases stayed unmatched.

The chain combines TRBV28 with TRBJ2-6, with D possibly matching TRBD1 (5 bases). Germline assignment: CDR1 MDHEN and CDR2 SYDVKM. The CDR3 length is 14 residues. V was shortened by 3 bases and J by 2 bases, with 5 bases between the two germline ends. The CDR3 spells CASSLTAGANVLTF. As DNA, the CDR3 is TGTGCCAGCAGTTTGACAGCTGGGGCCAACGTCCTGACTTTC.

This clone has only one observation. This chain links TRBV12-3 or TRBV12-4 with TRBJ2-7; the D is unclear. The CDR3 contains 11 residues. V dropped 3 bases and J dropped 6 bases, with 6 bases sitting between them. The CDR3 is CASSFHSEQYF. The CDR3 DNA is TGTGCCAGCAGTTTCCATAGCGAGCAGTACTTC.

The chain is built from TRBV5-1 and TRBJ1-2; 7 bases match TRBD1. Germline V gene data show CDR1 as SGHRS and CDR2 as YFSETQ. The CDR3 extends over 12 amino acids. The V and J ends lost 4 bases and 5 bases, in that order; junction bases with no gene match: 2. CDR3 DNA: TGCGCCAGCAGCCCGGACAGGTATGGCTACACCTTC. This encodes CASSPDRYGYTF.

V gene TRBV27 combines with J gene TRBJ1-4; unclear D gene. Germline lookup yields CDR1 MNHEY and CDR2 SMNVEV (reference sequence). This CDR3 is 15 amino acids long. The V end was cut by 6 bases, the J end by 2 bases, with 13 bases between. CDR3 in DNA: TGTGCCAGCAGATTCGTCTCGGGTACTAATGAAAAACTGTTTTTT. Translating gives CASRFVSGTNEKLFF.

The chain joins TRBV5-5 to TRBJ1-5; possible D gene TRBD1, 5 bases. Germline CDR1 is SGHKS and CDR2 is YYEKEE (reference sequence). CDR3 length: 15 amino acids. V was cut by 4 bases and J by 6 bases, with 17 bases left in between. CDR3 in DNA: TGTGCCAGCAGCGCCGGAGCAGGGTGGGCTCAGCCCCAGCATTTT. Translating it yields CASSAGAGWAQPQHF.

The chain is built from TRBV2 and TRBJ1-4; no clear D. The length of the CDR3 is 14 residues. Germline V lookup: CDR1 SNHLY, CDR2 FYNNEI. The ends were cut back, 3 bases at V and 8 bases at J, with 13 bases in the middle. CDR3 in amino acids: CASSDIVGDEKLFF. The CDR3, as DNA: TGTGCCAGCAGTGATATAGTGGGAGACGAAAAACTGTTTTTT.

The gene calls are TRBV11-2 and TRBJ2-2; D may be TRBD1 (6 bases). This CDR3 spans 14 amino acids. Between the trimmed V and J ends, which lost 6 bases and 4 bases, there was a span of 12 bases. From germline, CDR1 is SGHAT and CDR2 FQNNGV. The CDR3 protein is CASSPDRPTGELFF. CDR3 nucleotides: TGTGCCAGCAGTCCTGACAGGCCCACCGGGGAGCTGTTTTTT.

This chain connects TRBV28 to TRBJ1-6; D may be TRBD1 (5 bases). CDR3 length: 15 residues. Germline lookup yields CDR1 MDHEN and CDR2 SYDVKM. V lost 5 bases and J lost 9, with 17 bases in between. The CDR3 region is CASSDNDRGASPLHF. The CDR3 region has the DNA TGTGCCAGCAGTGACAACGACAGAGGAGCTTCACCCCTCCACTTT.

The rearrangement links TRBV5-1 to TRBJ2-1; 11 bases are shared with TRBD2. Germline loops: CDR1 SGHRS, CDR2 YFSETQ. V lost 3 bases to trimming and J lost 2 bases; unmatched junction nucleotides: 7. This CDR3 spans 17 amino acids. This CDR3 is CASSSGTSGSAYNEQFF. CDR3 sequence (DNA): TGCGCCAGCAGCTCCGGGACTAGCGGTAGCGCCTACAATGAGCAGTTCTTC.

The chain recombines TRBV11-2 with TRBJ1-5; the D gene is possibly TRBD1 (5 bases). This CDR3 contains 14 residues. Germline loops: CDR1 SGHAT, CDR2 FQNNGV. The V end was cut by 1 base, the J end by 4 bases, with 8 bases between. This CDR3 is CASSLAGLNQPQHF. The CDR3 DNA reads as TGTGCCAGCAGCTTAGCAGGGTTAAATCAGCCCCAGCATTTT. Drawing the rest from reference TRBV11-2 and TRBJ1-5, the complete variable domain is EAGVAQSPRYKIIEKRQSVAFWCNPISGHATLYWYQQILGQGPKLLIQFQNNGVVDDSQLPKDRFSAERLKGVDSTLKIQPAKLEDSAVYLCASSLAGLNQPQHFGDGTRLSIL.

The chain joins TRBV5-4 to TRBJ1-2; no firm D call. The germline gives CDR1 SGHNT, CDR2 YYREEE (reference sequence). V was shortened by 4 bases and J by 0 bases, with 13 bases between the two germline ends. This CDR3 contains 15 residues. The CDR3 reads CASSPPGVPNYGYTF. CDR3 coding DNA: TGTGCCAGCAGCCCCCCCGGGGTTCCTAACTATGGCTACACCTTC.

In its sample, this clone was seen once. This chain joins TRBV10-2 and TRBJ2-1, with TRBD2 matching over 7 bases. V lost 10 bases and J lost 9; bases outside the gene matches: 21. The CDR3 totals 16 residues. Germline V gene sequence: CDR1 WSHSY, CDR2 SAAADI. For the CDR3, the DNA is TGCGCCACCTCCGAGGGGCTTTCTGGGGAGCGGGGTGAGCAGTTCTTC. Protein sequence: CATSEGLSGERGEQFF.

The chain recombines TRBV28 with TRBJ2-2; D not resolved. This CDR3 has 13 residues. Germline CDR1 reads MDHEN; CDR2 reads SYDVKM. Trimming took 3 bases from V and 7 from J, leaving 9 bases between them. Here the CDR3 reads CASSFVVSGELFF. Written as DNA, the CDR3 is TGTGCCAGCAGTTTCGTCGTGAGCGGGGAGCTGTTTTTT.

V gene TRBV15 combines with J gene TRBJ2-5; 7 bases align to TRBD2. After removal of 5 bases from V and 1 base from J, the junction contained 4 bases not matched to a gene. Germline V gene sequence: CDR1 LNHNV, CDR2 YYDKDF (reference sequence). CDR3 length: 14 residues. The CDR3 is CATSSWGGQETQYF. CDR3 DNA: TGTGCCACCAGCTCGTGGGGGGGCCAAGAGACCCAGTACTTC.

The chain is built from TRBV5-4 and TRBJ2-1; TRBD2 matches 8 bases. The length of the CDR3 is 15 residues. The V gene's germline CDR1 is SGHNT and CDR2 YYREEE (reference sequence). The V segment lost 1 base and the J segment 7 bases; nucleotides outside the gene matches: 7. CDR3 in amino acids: CASSLFSGVLNEQFF. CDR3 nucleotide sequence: TGTGCCAGCAGCTTGTTTAGCGGGGTTTTGAATGAGCAGTTCTTC.

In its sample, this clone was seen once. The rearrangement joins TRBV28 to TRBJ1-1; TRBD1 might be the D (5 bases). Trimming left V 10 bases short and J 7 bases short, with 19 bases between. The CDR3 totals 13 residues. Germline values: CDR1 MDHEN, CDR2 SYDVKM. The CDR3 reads CAIEVGGRNEAFF. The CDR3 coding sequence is TGTGCCATCGAGGTTGGGGGGAGGAATGAAGCTTTCTTT. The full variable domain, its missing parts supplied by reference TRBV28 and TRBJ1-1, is DVKVTQSSRYLVKRTGEKVFLECVQDMDHENMFWYRQDPGLGLRLIYFSYDVKMKEKGDIPEGYSVSREKKERFSLILESASTNQTSMYLCAIEVGGRNEAFFGQGTRLTVV.

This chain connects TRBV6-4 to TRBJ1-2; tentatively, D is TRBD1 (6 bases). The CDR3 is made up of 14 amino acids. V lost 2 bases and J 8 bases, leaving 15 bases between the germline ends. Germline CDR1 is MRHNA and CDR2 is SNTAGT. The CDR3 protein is CASSDGDKKGGYTF. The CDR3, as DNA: TGTGCCAGCAGTGACGGGGACAAGAAAGGAGGCTACACCTTC.

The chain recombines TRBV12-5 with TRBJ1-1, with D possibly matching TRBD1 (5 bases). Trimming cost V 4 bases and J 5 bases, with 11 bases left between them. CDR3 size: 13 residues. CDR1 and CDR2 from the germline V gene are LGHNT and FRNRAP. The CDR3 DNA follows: TGTGCTAGTGGTTCTCAGGGAGGGACTGAAGCTTTCTTT. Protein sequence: CASGSQGGTEAFF.

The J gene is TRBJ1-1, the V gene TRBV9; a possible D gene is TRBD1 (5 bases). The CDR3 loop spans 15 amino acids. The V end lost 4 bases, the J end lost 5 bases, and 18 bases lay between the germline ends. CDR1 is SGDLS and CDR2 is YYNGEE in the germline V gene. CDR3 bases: TGTGCCAGCAGCCCTAGGACGGACATAGGAACTGAAGCTTTCTTT. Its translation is CASSPRTDIGTEAFF.

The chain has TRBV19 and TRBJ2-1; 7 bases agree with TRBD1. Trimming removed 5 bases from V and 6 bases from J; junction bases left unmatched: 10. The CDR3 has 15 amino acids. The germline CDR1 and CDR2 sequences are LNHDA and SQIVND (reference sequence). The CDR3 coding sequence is TGTGCCAGTAGTTCTATCAAAACAGGGGCCAATGAGCAGTTCTTC. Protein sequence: CASSSIKTGANEQFF.

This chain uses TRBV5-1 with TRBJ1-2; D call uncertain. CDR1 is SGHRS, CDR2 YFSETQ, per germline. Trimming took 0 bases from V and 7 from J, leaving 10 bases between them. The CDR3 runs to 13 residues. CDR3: CASSLVRGSGYTF. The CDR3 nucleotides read TGCGCCAGCAGCTTGGTACGGGGTAGTGGCTACACCTTC.

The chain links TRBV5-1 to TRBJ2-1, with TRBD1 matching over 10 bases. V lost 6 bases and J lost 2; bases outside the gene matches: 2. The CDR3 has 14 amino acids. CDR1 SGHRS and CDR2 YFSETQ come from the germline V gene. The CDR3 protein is CASTGTGAYNEQFF. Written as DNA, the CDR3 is TGCGCCAGCACCGGGACAGGGGCCTACAATGAGCAGTTCTTC.

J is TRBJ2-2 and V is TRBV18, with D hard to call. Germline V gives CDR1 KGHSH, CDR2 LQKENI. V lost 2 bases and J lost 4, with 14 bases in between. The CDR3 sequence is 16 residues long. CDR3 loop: CASSPFNLRSTGELFF. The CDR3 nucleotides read TGTGCCAGCTCACCATTTAATCTCAGGTCCACCGGGGAGCTGTTTTTT.

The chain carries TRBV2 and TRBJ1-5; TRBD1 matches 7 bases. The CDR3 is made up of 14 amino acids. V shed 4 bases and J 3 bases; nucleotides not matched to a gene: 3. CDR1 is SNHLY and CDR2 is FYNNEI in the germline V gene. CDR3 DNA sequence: TGTGCCAGCAGTGGACAGGGCCTCAATCAGCCCCAGCATTTT. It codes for CASSGQGLNQPQHF. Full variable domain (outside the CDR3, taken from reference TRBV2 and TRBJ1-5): EPEVTQTPSHQVTQMGQEVILRCVPISNHLYFYWYRQILGQKVEFLVSFYNNEISEKSEIFDDQFSVERPDGSNFTLKIRSTKLEDSAMYFCASSGQGLNQPQHFGDGTRLSIL.

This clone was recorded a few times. The CDR3 region is CASSQAGRSGAFF. DNA for the CDR3: TGTGCCAGCAGCCAAGCCGGGAGATCCGGGGCTTTCTTT. The chain has TRBV3-1 (or the pseudogene TRBV3-2) and TRBJ1-1; D not resolved. From germline, CDR1 is LGHDT and CDR2 YNNKEL (reference sequence). The V gene lost 1 base and the J gene lost 11 bases, with 14 bases spanning the gap. The CDR3 loop spans 13 amino acids.

The CDR3 DNA follows: TGTGCCAGCTCCCCAGGACAGCCGAGCTCCTACGAGCAGTACTTC. Amino acid sequence: CASSPGQPSSYEQYF. J is TRBJ2-7 and V is TRBV18, with D perhaps matching TRBD1 (6 bases). V was cut by 6 bases and J by 0 bases, with 15 bases left in between. Germline V CDR1 and CDR2: KGHSH, LQKENI. This CDR3 contains 15 residues.

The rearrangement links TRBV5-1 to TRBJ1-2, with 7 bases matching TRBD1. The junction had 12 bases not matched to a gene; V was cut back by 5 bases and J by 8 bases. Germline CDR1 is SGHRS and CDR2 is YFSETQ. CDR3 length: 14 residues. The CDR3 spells CASSPTTGTGGYTF. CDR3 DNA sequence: TGCGCCAGCAGTCCTACGACAGGGACGGGCGGCTACACCTTC.

CDR3 in DNA: TGTGCCAGCAGCCAATCCGTGGGGGGGGAGACCCAGTACTTC. Residues: CASSQSVGGETQYF. The J gene is TRBJ2-5, the V gene TRBV3-1 (or the pseudogene TRBV3-2); 7 bases line up with TRBD2. In germline, CDR1 is LGHDT, CDR2 YNNKEL (reference sequence). With 2 bases clipped from V and 5 bases from J, the junction kept 5 bases outside the gene matches. The CDR3 is 14 residues long.

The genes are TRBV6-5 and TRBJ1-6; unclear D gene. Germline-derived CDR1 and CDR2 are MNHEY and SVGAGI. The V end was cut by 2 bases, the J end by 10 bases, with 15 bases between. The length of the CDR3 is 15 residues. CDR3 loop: CASSYDGSSRSPLHF. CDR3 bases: TGTGCCAGCAGTTACGACGGGTCATCGAGGTCACCCCTCCACTTT.